These 32 T cell receptor beta chains originate from one sample sequenced in a study of post-analysis software for immune sequencing data. Study-wide results and limits: When patients were compared with controls, about five TRBV segments were more frequent, TRBV5-6, TRBV5-1 and TRBV20-1 among them.

The authors incorporated unique molecular identifiers into the TCR beta cDNA libraries. TCRdb reanalysed the PCR reads using MiXCR and keeps one entry per CDR3 protein. The data contain about 620,000 distinct CDR3 sequences, about 44% of them singletons. These receptors' antigens are unknown. Sequencing was performed on blood. These receptor sequences come from a girl aged 10 to 17 with multiple sclerosis.

This chain joins TRBV6-5 and TRBJ2-2, with D unresolved. Germline V lookup: CDR1 MNHEY, CDR2 SVGAGI. Trimming stripped 6 bases from V and 3 bases from J, with 5 bases between. CDR3 size: 12 residues. This CDR3 is CASSLYTGELFF. CDR3 bases: TGTGCCAGCAGCCTCTACACCGGGGAGCTGTTTTTT.

The chain carries TRBV7-2 and TRBJ2-7, with TRBD2 matching 7 bases. The CDR3 sequence is 12 residues long. CDR1 SGHTA and CDR2 FQGNSA come from the germline V gene. V lost 1 base and J lost 10; bases outside the gene matches: 4. This chain's CDR3 is CASSLVGGGQYF. The CDR3 DNA follows: TGTGCCAGCAGCTTAGTTGGGGGGGGACAGTACTTC.

Worth noting for this clonotype: No conserved phenylalanine or tryptophan ends this CDR3, so it is likely a read error. This chain joins TRBV29-1 and TRBJ2-5; tentative D call: TRBD2 (6 bases). The germline V gene has CDR1 SQVTM and CDR2 ANQGSEA. The CDR3 extends over 14 amino acids. The germline V and J ends were trimmed by 6 bases and 7 bases, with 21 bases remaining between them. The CDR3 bases are TGCAGCGTAGTCGTCTCCGGGAGACTTAGGACCCAGTACGTC. As protein: CSVVVSGRLRTQYV.

This chain connects TRBV6-6 to TRBJ2-5; 8 bases fit TRBD1. Germline values: CDR1 MNHNY, CDR2 SVGAGI (reference sequence). The V gene end was trimmed by 4 bases and the J gene end by 2 bases; junction bases not matched to a gene: 9. The CDR3 spans 16 residues. In DNA, the CDR3 is TGTGCCAGCAGTTTCCCCGGACAGGGCCAACAAGAGACCCAGTACTTC. It yields the protein CASSFPGQGQQETQYF.

The chain uses TRBV7-2 and TRBJ2-4; 10 nucleotides line up with TRBD2. V shed 4 bases, J shed 6 bases, and the junction held 0 bases outside the gene matches. Germline CDR1 reads SGHTA; CDR2 reads FQGNSA. This CDR3 region has 13 residues. The CDR3 here is CASSWTSGNIQYF. The CDR3 nucleotides are TGTGCCAGCAGCTGGACTAGCGGAAACATTCAGTACTTC. The complete variable domain, with remaining parts taken from reference TRBV7-2 and TRBJ2-4, reads GAGVSQSPSNKVTEKGKDVELRCDPISGHTALYWYRQSLGQGLEFLIYFQGNSAPDKSGLPSDRFSAERTGGSVSTLTIQRTQQEDSAVYLCASSWTSGNIQYFGAGTRLSVL.

The chain carries TRBV20-1 and TRBJ2-1, with 11 bases that match TRBD2. Germline V gene sequence: CDR1 DFQATT, CDR2 SNEGSKA (reference sequence). V shed 5 bases and J 2 bases; nucleotides not matched to a gene: 14. The CDR3 consists of 18 residues. The CDR3 DNA is TGCAGTGCTTTAGCGGGAGGGCCAATAGGGAGACCCTACAATGAGCAGTTCTTC. This encodes CSALAGGPIGRPYNEQFF.

This clonotype was seen more than once but under ten times. One end of the junction varies from germline; a read error may be responsible. This rearrangement joins TRBV5-1 to TRBJ1-1, with 7 bases identical to TRBD1. CDR3 length: 14 residues. CDR1 is SGHRS and CDR2 is YFSETQ in the germline V gene. The CDR3 DNA is TGTGCCAGCAGCTTGTACAGGGGGAACACTGAAGCTTTCTTT. It yields the protein CASSLYRGNTEAFF.

This clonotype was seen only a few times. V usage is TRBV6-5 and J usage is TRBJ2-5; 8 positions agree with TRBD1. This CDR3 spans 14 amino acids. V lost 6 bases, J lost 3 bases, and 6 bases stayed unmatched. Germline V gives CDR1 MNHEY, CDR2 SVGAGI. CDR3 in amino acids: CASSPGQDKETQYF. CDR3 sequence (DNA): TGTGCCAGCAGCCCGGGACAGGATAAAGAGACCCAGTACTTC.

This chain joins TRBV7-9 and TRBJ2-7; no reliable D call. Trimming took off 1 base at V and 1 base at J, with 8 bases between the two ends. Germline loops: CDR1 SEHNR, CDR2 FQNEAQ (reference sequence). The CDR3 covers 14 residues. This CDR3 is CASSLVSGSYEQYF. In DNA, the CDR3 is TGTGCCAGCAGCTTAGTATCTGGGTCCTACGAGCAGTACTTC.

The chain uses TRBV10-3 and TRBJ2-7; 11 bases are a match to TRBD2. V was pared by 10 bases and J by 7 bases, with 18 bases of the junction left unmatched. The CDR3 runs to 16 residues. Germline lookup yields CDR1 ENHRY and CDR2 SYGVKD. The CDR3 is CATGGSGRAVYNEQYF. Written as DNA, the CDR3 is TGTGCCACCGGGGGTAGCGGGAGGGCCGTATACAATGAGCAGTACTTC.

J is TRBJ2-5 and V is TRBV5-1, with a tentative D call TRBD2 (7 bases). Trimming left V 0 bases short and J 4 bases short, with 10 bases between. The CDR3 has 14 amino acids. In germline, CDR1 is SGHRS, CDR2 YFSETQ. The CDR3 reads CASSLEGGVETQYF. In nucleotides, the CDR3 is TGCGCCAGCAGCTTGGAAGGGGGGGTAGAGACCCAGTACTTC.

V and J are TRBV12-3 or TRBV12-4 and TRBJ1-1, with D maybe TRBD1 (6 bases). This CDR3 has 16 amino acids. The ends were cut back, 3 bases at V and 1 base at J, with 15 bases in the middle. In nucleotides, the CDR3 is TGTGCCAGCAGTTTTGAACAGGGTCTAGAGAACACTGAAGCTTTCTTT. Amino acids: CASSFEQGLENTEAFF.

This clonotype was found a few times. The chain joins TRBV12-3 or TRBV12-4 to TRBJ2-1, with TRBD2 identical over 13 bases. Trimming took 6 bases from V and 6 from J; bases not matched to a gene: 2. The length of the CDR3 is 14 residues. This CDR3 is CASRRTSGSNEQFF. CDR3 nucleotides: TGTGCCAGCAGACGGACTAGCGGGAGCAATGAGCAGTTCTTC.

The chain recombines TRBV6-5 with TRBJ2-7; D is possibly TRBD2 (5 bases). V was clipped by 5 bases and J by 7 bases, with 9 bases between them. The CDR3 consists of 11 residues. Per the germline V gene, CDR1 is MNHEY and CDR2 is SVGAGI. CDR3 sequence: CASSNPGEQYF. CDR3 coding DNA: TGTGCCAGCAGTAATCCGGGAGAGCAGTACTTC.

The chain couples TRBV12-3 or TRBV12-4 to TRBJ2-7, with unresolved D. The CDR3 length is 12 residues. V was trimmed by 6 bases and J by 12 bases, leaving 18 bases between them. CDR3 sequence reads: CASRTDLGFVYF. The CDR3 region has the DNA TGTGCCAGCAGGACCGACCTTGGGTTCGTGTACTTC.

The chain couples TRBV27 to TRBJ2-1; 7 bases match TRBD2. Per germline, CDR1 MNHEY and CDR2 SMNVEV (reference sequence). CDR3 length: 14 residues. After removal of 9 bases from V and 3 bases from J, the junction contained 8 bases not matched to a gene. The CDR3 loop reads CASRFRGDYNEQFF. The CDR3 region has the DNA TGTGCCAGTCGATTCCGGGGGGACTACAATGAGCAGTTCTTC.

This rearrangement joins TRBV12-3 or TRBV12-4 to TRBJ2-1; 13 nucleotides align to TRBD2. The CDR3 contains 12 residues. V was clipped by 11 bases and J by 10 bases; unmatched bases: 5. The CDR3 protein is CAAGLAGDEQFF. CDR3 sequence (DNA): TGTGCCGCCGGACTAGCGGGAGACGAGCAGTTCTTC.

This clonotype has a handful of counts. The chain is built from TRBV27 and TRBJ1-5; D is ambiguous. The V end was cut by 3 bases, the J end by 2 bases, with 5 bases between. Germline V CDR1 and CDR2: MNHEY, SMNVEV (reference sequence). CDR3 length: 13 residues. In DNA form, the CDR3 reads TGTGCCAGCAGTTTTATTGGCAATCAGCCCCAGCATTTT. Protein sequence: CASSFIGNQPQHF.

Remarks on this clonotype: The junction does not match germline at one end; this may be a read error. This chain links TRBV5-1 with TRBJ2-6, with no clear D. Germline CDR1 and CDR2: SGHRS and YFSETQ. The CDR3 is 16 amino acids. The CDR3 loop reads CASSLGQLSRANVRTF. CDR3 in DNA: TGCGCCAGCAGCTTGGGGCAGCTCTCTAGGGCCAACGTCCGGACTTTC.

The chain has TRBV9 and TRBJ2-3; D not resolved. The CDR3 is 16 residues long. V lost 4 bases and J lost 1, with 16 bases in between. Germline V lookup: CDR1 SGDLS, CDR2 YYNGEE. The CDR3 protein is CASSSSAIFGTDTQYF. For the CDR3, the DNA is TGTGCCAGCAGCTCGAGCGCGATTTTCGGCACAGATACGCAGTATTTT.

A few counts support this clonotype. The DNA of the CDR3 is TGCGCCAGCAGCTTAGGTCAACAGAACACTGAAGCTTTCTTT. It codes for CASSLGQQNTEAFF. The V and J genes are TRBV5-1 and TRBJ1-1; D uncertain. V was cut by 2 bases and J by 1 base, with 9 bases left in between. The CDR3 loop spans 14 amino acids. Per the germline V gene, CDR1 is SGHRS and CDR2 is YFSETQ. Supplemented by reference TRBV5-1 and TRBJ1-1, the full variable domain reads KAGVTQTPRYLIKTRGQQVTLSCSPISGHRSVSWYQQTPGQGLQFLFEYFSETQRNKGNFPGRFSGRQFSNSRSEMNVSTLELGDSALYLCASSLGQQNTEAFFGQGTRLTVV.

The chain is built from TRBV12-5 and TRBJ2-3; D is ambiguous. The germline V gene has CDR1 LGHNT and CDR2 FRNRAP. The CDR3 runs to 16 residues. V was shortened by 5 bases and J by 1 base, with 16 bases between the two germline ends. CDR3: CASGPGLSEGTDTQYF. The CDR3 DNA reads TGTGCTAGTGGTCCGGGTCTCAGCGAGGGCACAGATACGCAGTATTTT.

This chain links TRBV25-1 with TRBJ1-2; D possibly corresponds to TRBD1 (6 bases). The CDR3 totals 13 residues. Per the germline V gene, CDR1 is MGHDK and CDR2 is SYGVNS. The V gene lost 3 bases and the J gene lost 4 bases, with 9 bases spanning the gap. CDR3 sequence: CASSDGRGYGYTF. The CDR3 nucleotides are TGTGCCAGCAGTGATGGCAGGGGCTATGGCTACACCTTC.

Only a few counts were recorded for this clonotype. V gene TRBV2 combines with J gene TRBJ1-2, with D possibly matching TRBD1 (6 bases). This CDR3 is built from 14 residues. Germline CDR1 is SNHLY and CDR2 is FYNNEI. V lost 2 bases and J 4 bases, leaving 11 bases between the germline ends. The CDR3 nucleotides are TGTGCCAGCAGTGAATACAGGGTCGGCTATGGCTACACCTTC. Residues: CASSEYRVGYGYTF.

The chain joins TRBV5-8 to TRBJ1-5; possible D gene TRBD1, 5 bases. CDR1 is SGHTS and CDR2 is YDEGEE in the germline V gene. Deletions cut 2 bases from V and 6 bases from J, with 27 bases between. CDR3 size: 19 residues. DNA for the CDR3: TGTGCCAGCAGCTTTACAGATCTCTCTTCGACAGTCGGGGGTCAGCCCCAGCATTTT. Translation gives CASSFTDLSSTVGGQPQHF.

Only one count was recorded for this clonotype. The CDR3 protein is CSVDTSGSGELFF. The CDR3 region has the DNA TGCAGCGTTGACACGTCAGGGTCCGGGGAGCTGTTTTTT. The V gene is TRBV29-1, the J gene TRBJ2-2; TRBD1 might be the D (5 bases). Germline loops: CDR1 SQVTM, CDR2 ANQGSEA. Trimming removed 3 bases at V and 6 bases at J, with 11 bases between. The CDR3 spans 13 residues.

This clonotype was detected only a few times. The chain combines TRBV12-3 or TRBV12-4 with TRBJ2-3, with D unresolved. The CDR3 runs to 13 residues. V lost 6 bases and J 0 bases, leaving 7 bases between the germline ends. CDR3 coding DNA: TGTGCCAGCAGACGAGATAGCACAGATACGCAGTATTTT. This encodes CASRRDSTDTQYF.

The CDR3 DNA is TGTGCCAGCAGTTACTCCGGACACCCCACGGAGCACGAGCAGTACTTC. This codes for CASSYSGHPTEHEQYF. V usage is TRBV6-2 or TRBV6-3 and J usage is TRBJ2-5; the D gene is possibly TRBD1 (5 bases). Gene TRBJ2-7 matches the end of the DNA better, so the J call may be wrong. The CDR3 totals 16 residues. Germline V CDR1 and CDR2: MNHEY, SVGEGT.

CDR3 amino acids: CASSVASGNSYEQYF. The DNA for the CDR3 is TGTGCCAGCAGCGTTGCTTCCGGGAACTCCTACGAGCAGTACTTC. This chain connects TRBV7-8 to TRBJ2-7; perhaps TRBD2 as D (5 bases). CDR3 size: 15 residues. Germline lookup yields CDR1 SGHVS and CDR2 FQNEAQ. V dropped 5 bases and J dropped 0 bases, with 14 bases sitting between them.

Only a few counts were recorded for this clonotype. The chain is built from TRBV7-9 and TRBJ2-7, with a tentative D call TRBD2 (6 bases). Matching the DNA end better, TRBJ2-4 makes the J call doubtful. CDR3 length: 16 amino acids. Per the germline V gene, CDR1 is SEHNR and CDR2 is FQNEAQ (reference sequence). DNA for the CDR3: TGTGCCAGCAGCTCTTCGTTGACAGCGGGCTATGGCATTCAGTACTTC. Protein sequence: CASSSSLTAGYGIQYF.

V is TRBV10-3 and J is TRBJ2-1, with 8 bases that match TRBD1. The CDR3 is made up of 14 amino acids. From germline, CDR1 is ENHRY and CDR2 SYGVKD. V was clipped by 4 bases and J by 4 bases; unmatched bases: 3. CDR3 in amino acids: CAISGQGRYNEQFF. The CDR3 nucleotides are TGTGCCATCAGTGGACAGGGGCGATACAATGAGCAGTTCTTC.

This clonotype was detected a few times. The chain carries TRBV20-1 and TRBJ2-1; 7 nucleotides match TRBD2. Trimming cost V 3 bases and J 7 bases; bases outside gene matches: 15. Germline V gene data show CDR1 as DFQATT and CDR2 as SNEGSKA (reference sequence). The CDR3 consists of 16 residues. The CDR3 reads CSASHNEAGALNEQFF. DNA of the CDR3: TGCAGTGCTAGCCATAACGAGGCGGGAGCTCTGAATGAGCAGTTCTTC.